Shown below are 26 T cell receptor beta chains from a single sample sequenced in a study of chemoradiotherapy in HPV16-positive cancers. The assay was immunoSEQ multiplex PCR, and TCRdb's table has in-frame clones only and misses some. The sample shows about 13,000 clones, roughly 84% of them seen only once. Material: blood, obtained from a patient who underwent chemoradiotherapy. Source of these receptors: a human donor with HPV-associated anogenital cancer.

The chain uses TRBV25-1 and TRBJ2-3; 8 bases agree with TRBD1. The CDR3 has 16 amino acids. After removal of 5 bases from V and 8 bases from J, the junction contained 15 bases not matched to a gene. Germline CDR1 and CDR2: MGHDK and SYGVNS. The DNA of the CDR3 is TGTGCCAGCAGTCTAGGGACAGGTTTATTTTCGGGTACGCAGTATTTT. Its translation is CASSLGTGLFSGTQYF.

The sample holds one count of this clone. This chain uses TRBV5-5 with TRBJ1-1, with 10 bases identical to TRBD1. J was trimmed by 2 bases and V by 6 bases; bases with no gene match: 10. The CDR3 spans 16 residues. From germline, CDR1 is SGHKS and CDR2 YYEKEE (reference sequence). The CDR3: CASTSRDRGLNTEAFF. CDR3 bases: TGTGCCAGCACGTCCCGGGACAGGGGATTAAACACTGAAGCTTTCTTT.

This clone has just a few counts. The rearrangement links TRBV2 to TRBJ1-1; 9 nucleotides line up with TRBD1. CDR3 length equals 15 residues. J was trimmed by 4 bases and V by 1 base; bases with no gene match: 4. Germline CDR1 reads SNHLY; CDR2 reads FYNNEI. The CDR3 reads CASSEEPDRGTEAFF. In DNA form, the CDR3 reads TGTGCCAGCAGTGAAGAGCCGGACAGGGGCACTGAAGCTTTCTTT.

V usage is TRBV5-8 and J usage is TRBJ2-3; D not resolved. Trimming removed 4 bases from V and 5 bases from J, with 11 bases in between. The CDR3 sequence is 13 residues long. Germline V gene data show CDR1 as SGHTS and CDR2 as YDEGEE. CDR3 residues: CASSPDRRDTQYF. Here the CDR3 DNA reads TGTGCCAGCAGCCCGGACCGGAGAGATACGCAGTATTTT.

V and J are TRBV30 and TRBJ1-2; D unresolved. The germline gives CDR1 GTSNPN, CDR2 SVGIG (reference sequence). The V and J ends lost 0 bases and 6 bases respectively, with 8 bases between them. The CDR3 covers 12 residues. The CDR3 spells CAWSVFGNGYTF. The CDR3 nucleotides are TGTGCCTGGAGTGTATTCGGGAATGGCTACACCTTC. Supplemented by reference TRBV30 and TRBJ1-2, the full variable domain reads SQTIHQWPATLVQPVGSPLSLECTVEGTSNPNLYWYRQAAGRGLQLLFYSVGIGQISSEVPQNLSASRPQDRQFILSSKKLLLSDSGFYLCAWSVFGNGYTFGSGTRLTVV.

V usage is TRBV27 and J usage is TRBJ1-1; perhaps TRBD1 as D (6 bases). Germline CDR1 reads MNHEY; CDR2 reads SMNVEV (reference sequence). V was trimmed by 4 bases and J by 5 bases, leaving 14 bases between them. The CDR3 spans 14 residues. Here the CDR3 reads CASSYAPRGTEAFF. The CDR3 DNA reads as TGTGCCAGCAGTTATGCCCCTAGGGGGACTGAAGCTTTCTTT.

In this sample, this clone turned up once. The V gene is TRBV10-3, the J gene TRBJ2-6; D is perhaps TRBD2 (5 bases). Germline V gives CDR1 ENHRY, CDR2 SYGVKD. The CDR3 is 17 amino acids. The V end lost 4 bases, the J end lost 0 bases, and 13 bases lay between the germline ends. This CDR3 reads CAISVNPGISGANVLTF. The CDR3 coding sequence is TGTGCCATCAGTGTGAATCCCGGGATCTCTGGGGCCAACGTCCTGACTTTC.

This chain joins TRBV2 and TRBJ2-7; unclear D gene. CDR1 is SNHLY, CDR2 FYNNEI, per germline. The CDR3 has 13 residues. Between the trimmed V and J ends, which lost 4 bases and 0 bases, there was a span of 7 bases. The CDR3: CASSALSSYEQYV. The CDR3 nucleotides are TGTGCCAGCAGTGCGCTAAGCTCCTACGAGCAGTACGTC.

The chain joins TRBV14 to TRBJ1-2; maybe TRBD1 (6 bases). The V end lost 0 bases, the J end lost 6 bases, and 11 bases lay between the germline ends. CDR3 length: 14 amino acids. CDR1 and CDR2 (germline): SGHDN, FVKESK. This chain's CDR3 is CASSQDWQGNGYTF. DNA for the CDR3: TGTGCCAGCAGCCAAGATTGGCAGGGGAATGGCTACACCTTC.

In this sample, this clone turned up a few times. The chain is built from TRBV27 and TRBJ2-7, with D possibly TRBD2 on 6 matching bases. V was cut by 3 bases and J by 3 bases, with 12 bases left in between. This CDR3 is built from 14 residues. Germline V gene data show CDR1 as MNHEY and CDR2 as SMNVEV (reference sequence). The CDR3 sequence is CASSLVGGYYEQYF. The CDR3 DNA sequence: TGTGCCAGCAGTTTGGTGGGGGGATACTACGAGCAGTACTTC.

V is TRBV2 and J is TRBJ2-7; possible D gene TRBD2, 7 bases. The CDR3 is made up of 14 amino acids. Trimming took 8 bases from V and 5 from J, leaving 19 bases between them. Germline lookup yields CDR1 SNHLY and CDR2 FYNNEI. CDR3 in DNA: TGTGCCAGCTTGACCGGGGGGCGTATCCACGAGCAGTACTTC. This gives the protein CASLTGGRIHEQYF.

The J gene is TRBJ2-1, the V gene TRBV7-7, with TRBD2 identical over 11 bases. The CDR3 loop spans 16 amino acids. V was pared by 5 bases and J by 0 bases, with 3 bases of the junction left unmatched. Germline values: CDR1 SSHAT, CDR2 FNYEAQ (reference sequence). The CDR3 sequence is CASSAGLADSYNEQFF. CDR3 coding DNA: TGTGCCAGCAGCGCGGGACTAGCGGACTCCTACAATGAGCAGTTCTTC.

The chain uses TRBV5-1 and TRBJ2-3; TRBD2 matches at 10 bases. Losses at the gene ends were 4 bases for V and 1 base for J; bases not matched to a gene: 3. CDR1 and CDR2 from the germline V gene are SGHRS and YFSETQ. There are 15 residues in the CDR3. The CDR3: CASSISGGGTDTQYF. The CDR3 region has the DNA TGCGCCAGCAGCATAAGCGGGGGGGGCACAGATACGCAGTATTTT.

The rearrangement joins TRBV9 to TRBJ2-1; possibly TRBD1 for D (5 bases). The CDR3 has 16 amino acids. CDR1 and CDR2 from the germline V gene are SGDLS and YYNGEE. The ends were cut back, 4 bases at V and 3 bases at J, with 17 bases in the middle. The CDR3 DNA sequence: TGTGCCAGCAGCCCCCACGTAAGGGGCAACTACAATGAGCAGTTCTTC. It translates to CASSPHVRGNYNEQFF. Drawing the rest from reference TRBV9 and TRBJ2-1, the complete variable domain is DSGVTQTPKHLITATGQRVTLRCSPRSGDLSVYWYQQSLDQGLQFLIQYYNGEERAKGNILERFSAQQFPDLHSELNLSSLELGDSALYFCASSPHVRGNYNEQFFGPGTRLTVL.

The chain has TRBV5-1 and TRBJ1-2; 7 bases agree with TRBD1. In germline, CDR1 is SGHRS, CDR2 YFSETQ. This CDR3 has 14 amino acids. The V and J ends lost 0 bases and 4 bases, in that order; junction bases with no gene match: 3. CDR3 protein: CASSLAQGGYGYTF. CDR3 coding DNA: TGCGCCAGCAGCTTGGCCCAGGGGGGCTATGGCTACACCTTC.

For the CDR3, the DNA is TGTGCCAGCAGCGTAGAAGGCTATGGCTACACCTTC. It yields the protein CASSVEGYGYTF. The chain has TRBV9 and TRBJ1-2; D gene unclear. The V end was cut by 0 bases, the J end by 4 bases, with 4 bases between. The length of the CDR3 is 12 residues. In germline, CDR1 is SGDLS, CDR2 YYNGEE.

With regard to this clone: The junction and the germline gene differ at one end; a read error may be behind it. J is TRBJ2-1 and V is TRBV5-1, with D uncertain. The CDR3 is 12 residues long. CDR1 is SGHRS, CDR2 YFSETQ, per germline. For the CDR3, the DNA is TGCGCCAGCAGCAGATCCTACGATGAGCAGTTCTTC. It specifies CASSRSYDEQFF. The variable domain in full, with the rest retrieved from reference TRBV5-1 and TRBJ2-1, is KAGVTQTPRYLIKTRGQQVTLSCSPISGHRSVSWYQQTPGQGLQFLFEYFSETQRNKGNFPGRFSGRQFSNSRSEMNVSTLELGDSALYLCASSRSYDEQFFGPGTRLTVL.

This sequence joins TRBV6-5 and TRBJ2-2; weak D call: TRBD1 (5 bases). The CDR3 runs to 13 residues. CDR1 is MNHEY and CDR2 is SVGAGI in the germline V gene. Between the trimmed V and J ends, which lost 7 bases and 2 bases, there was a span of 8 bases. The CDR3 DNA reads TGTGCCAGCAAAGGGGATAACACCGGGGAGCTGTTTTTT. This sequence encodes CASKGDNTGELFF.

The CDR3 sequence: CASSPSLAQIPYEQYF. CDR3 sequence (DNA): TGTGCCAGCAGCCCTTCTCTGGCGCAAATCCCCTACGAGCAGTACTTC. The chain joins TRBV11-2 to TRBJ2-7, with D uncertain. Per germline, CDR1 SGHAT and CDR2 FQNNGV. Between the trimmed V and J ends, which lost 5 bases and 2 bases, there was a span of 19 bases. The CDR3 is 16 amino acids.

The V and J genes are TRBV6-1 and TRBJ1-6; D call uncertain. CDR3 length equals 13 residues. The V end lost 7 bases, the J end lost 0 bases, and 4 bases lay between the germline ends. CDR1 MNHNS and CDR2 SASEGT come from the germline V gene. CDR3 protein: CASMSSYNSPLHF. The DNA of the CDR3 is TGTGCCAGCATGAGCTCCTATAATTCACCCCTCCACTTT.

This clone was recorded only once. The V call is TRBV4-1, the J call TRBJ2-2; tentatively, D is TRBD2 (6 bases). The length of the CDR3 is 15 residues. The germline CDR1 and CDR2 sequences are MGHRA and YSYEKL. The germline V and J ends were trimmed by 2 bases and 4 bases, with 11 bases remaining between them. CDR3 loop: CASSQLVGGTGELFF. The CDR3 nucleotides are TGCGCCAGCAGCCAATTGGTCGGGGGCACCGGGGAGCTGTTTTTT.

The J gene is TRBJ2-1, the V gene TRBV7-3; 12 nucleotides agree with TRBD2. Trimming removed 5 bases from V and 6 bases from J; junction bases left unmatched: 8. This CDR3 contains 16 residues. CDR1 SGHTA and CDR2 FQGTGA come from the germline V gene. CDR3 in amino acids: CASSLKLAGGGNEQFF. The CDR3 nucleotides are TGTGCCAGCAGCCTCAAACTAGCGGGGGGCGGCAATGAGCAGTTCTTC.

This rearrangement joins TRBV30 to TRBJ1-1, with D perhaps matching TRBD1 (6 bases). CDR3 length equals 15 residues. The V end lost 2 bases, the J end lost 4 bases, and 17 bases lay between the germline ends. The germline gives CDR1 GTSNPN, CDR2 SVGIG (reference sequence). CDR3 loop: CAWSFGGGLGTEAFF. Here the CDR3 DNA reads TGTGCCTGGAGTTTTGGCGGGGGCTTGGGCACTGAAGCTTTCTTT.

The chain carries TRBV30 and TRBJ1-5; D is perhaps TRBD1 (5 bases). Trimming took off 2 bases at V and 6 bases at J, with 17 bases between the two ends. This CDR3 has 15 residues. From germline, CDR1 is GTSNPN and CDR2 SVGIG (reference sequence). CDR3 residues: CAWSLTGRVFQPQHF. The CDR3 region has the DNA TGTGCCTGGAGTCTTACTGGCAGGGTCTTTCAGCCCCAGCATTTT.

The chain joins TRBV5-8 to TRBJ1-6; 9 bases map to TRBD1. CDR1 is SGHTS and CDR2 is YDEGEE in the germline V gene. The trim removed 3 bases at V and 7 bases at J, leaving 5 bases unmatched. This CDR3 contains 15 residues. The CDR3 region has the DNA TGTGCCAGCAGCTCCGGGACAGGGAAGAATTCACCCCTCCACTTT. Its protein product is CASSSGTGKNSPLHF.

This clone was picked up a small number of times. The chain is built from TRBV29-1 and TRBJ1-1, with a tentative D call TRBD1 (6 bases). V dropped 7 bases and J dropped 1 base, with 19 bases sitting between them. Germline V lookup: CDR1 SQVTM, CDR2 ANQGSEA. The CDR3 loop spans 15 amino acids. The DNA of the CDR3 is TGCAGCGCCTTCCCCCGGGGGCCCGAGAACACTGAAGCTTTCTTT. Its translation is CSAFPRGPENTEAFF.